This T cell receptor (beta chain) was observed in a study of a mutant IDH1 vaccine in newly diagnosed glioma. About the study: The study started vaccination 4-6 weeks after radiotherapy alone, or with temozolomide cycles. Before enrollment, patients got radiotherapy alone, temozolomide alone, or mostly the combination.

Sequenced by immunoSEQ multiplex PCR; TCRdb stores in-frame clones only, minus some. The sample comprises roughly 43,000 clones, approximately 72% of which are singletons, and about 5% rests with the top ten. A note on this clone: No antigen is known for it.

Losses at the gene ends were 5 bases for V and 7 bases for J; bases not matched to a gene: 7. The CDR3 has 15 amino acids. Germline V gene lookup returns CDR1 MNHEY and CDR2 SMNVEV (reference sequence). Study results and limitations: Patients showed vaccine-induced immune responses at a rate of around 94%.

Time point described: week 23, last vaccination. The vaccine gave 300 ug of a 20-mer mutant IDH1 peptide subcutaneously per dose. The chain couples TRBV27 to TRBJ2-1; TRBD2 aligns across 11 bases. The sample consisted of PBMCs, taken from a glioma patient whose treatment included an IDH1 peptide vaccine. The receptor comes from a man aged 50-59 years with glioma. The CDR3 protein is CASSLSGGAENEQFF. The CDR3 DNA reads as TGTGCCAGCAGTCTTAGCGGGGGGGCGGAAAATGAGCAGTTCTTC.